This T cell receptor beta chain appears in the sequencing data of a study of T cell responses to AZD1222 COVID-19 vaccine. Sequencing used immunoSEQ multiplex PCR; TCRdb keeps in-frame clones, though not all of them. This sample yields 150,000 to 200,000 clones, of which roughly 87% are seen a single time; about 5.9% belongs to the top ten. Second doses were pooled across both intervals (about 4 or about 12 weeks). V lost 1 base and J lost 3; bases outside the gene matches: 9. The CDR3 is 17 residues long. Germline V gene lookup returns CDR1 SQVTM and CDR2 ANQGSEA. The sample consisted of peripheral blood, taken 28 days after the second AZD1222 dose. The chain joins TRBV29-1 to TRBJ2-7, with 13 nucleotides matching TRBD2. This TCR was recovered from an adult who received the AZD1222 COVID-19 vaccine. The CDR3 nucleotides read TGCAGCGTTGAAGGGTCCCCAACTAGCGGGAGGGTCTACGAGCAGTACTTC. This translates into CSVEGSPTSGRVYEQYF.